This TCR beta chain stems from a study of blood T cell repertoires in COVID-19. About the study: Acute and convalescent COVID-19 samples came from the United States, Italy and Spain. Nucleic acid was either cDNA or gDNA, and it came from T cells, B-cell-depleted T cells, or PBMCs.

Authors' methods: How many nucleated cells were present was estimated from reference gene primer amplification. Repertoires were generated with immunoSEQ multiplex PCR, while TCRdb's copy carries only in-frame clones and drops some. V, J and clone size are those of that table, while D and trimming were read from the DNA. The table has over 80,000 clones, 88% seen once. This sequence originates from a woman older than 75 with acute or convalescent COVID-19. Material: peripheral blood.

For the CDR3, the DNA is TGCGCCAGCAGCTTGTACCCAGGGGCTGGAAACACCATATATTTT. It translates to CASSLYPGAGNTIYF. V and J are TRBV5-1 and TRBJ1-3; D is perhaps TRBD1 (6 bases). V was pared by 1 base and J by 2 bases, with 10 bases between. Germline CDR1 reads SGHRS; CDR2 reads YFSETQ. The CDR3 extends over 15 amino acids.